The present TCR beta chain was sequenced within a study of tumor and adjacent non-tumor tissue in lung cancer. The library came from three nested PCR rounds adapted from ARM-PCR protocols. In TCRdb, the multiplex PCR reads were re-called with MiXCR into one record per CDR3 protein. This sample has tens of thousands of distinct CDR3 sequences, with around 71% found just once. This clonotype was counted between two and nine times. Its matching antigen is unknown. A much larger clone sits a single nucleotide away, making a read error possible. V gave up 5 bases and J gave up 7 bases, with 15 bases separating them. Germline V gene lookup returns CDR1 MGHRA and CDR2 YSYEKL. The CDR3 loop spans 14 amino acids. The template was RNA from unsorted bulk tissue. Study-wide results and caveats: Tumor TCR diversity, when higher, was linked to shorter survival.

The origin of this receptor is a man aged 55 to 70 with non-small cell lung cancer. The V gene is TRBV4-1, the J gene TRBJ2-1; the D gene could be TRBD1 or TRBD2 (5 bases each). Sequences were obtained from lung tumor tissue. The CDR3 bases are TGCGCCAGCAGCGACGGGGCCCGGACTAATGAGCAGTTCTTC. Translating gives CASSDGARTNEQFF.